The entry that follows covers one T cell receptor (beta chain) sequence. Its target is unknown. In germline, CDR1 is LNHNV, CDR2 YYDKDF (reference sequence). Trimming removed 0 bases from V and 6 bases from J, with 12 bases in between. The CDR3 loop spans 15 amino acids. 60 Vbeta and 13 Jbeta primers were used in PCR. The table came from immunoSEQ multiplex PCR; TCRdb's copy has only in-frame clones and leaves some out. The repertoire holds more than 95,000 clones, under 90% seen once, with around 4.2% in the top ten. These data come from a study of cytomegalovirus exposure and HLA in healthy donors. Study results and caveats: In vitro testing confirmed a few CMV-associated chains as specific for CMV antigens. Upon later analysis, HLA-associated TCR beta chains proved more clonally expanded than other, equally common chains. Previous analysis showed most TCR beta V segments were productive about 87% or about 30% of the time.

The TCR comes from a woman in her thirties in good health and CMV-seronegative. The chain combines TRBV15 with TRBJ1-5, with D possibly being TRBD1 (6 bases). The sequenced material came from PBMCs. In DNA, the CDR3 is TGTGCCACCAGCAGAGAGGCGGGGGCGGGTCAGCCCCAGCATTTT. Its translation is CATSREAGAGQPQHF.